The T cell receptor beta chain described here comes from a study of regulatory T cells in long-lasting Graves disease. Investigators prepared the TCR beta libraries by applying iRepertoire HTBI primers and Arm-PCR of CDR3 regions. One entry per CDR3 protein results from TCRdb running MiXCR on the multiplex PCR reads. The repertoire holds about 420,000 distinct CDR3 sequences, with roughly a quarter as singletons. Regarding the study as a whole: Persistent disease samples used TRBV28, TRBJ1-2 and TRBJ2-5 preferentially.

The sample's time point: persistent/refractory GD, antithyroid drugs over 5 years with positive TRAb. The TCR library was prepared using RNA isolated from PBMCs. An endocrinology department located in Xi'an, China, was where the patients came from. Remarks on this clonotype: The antigen is unknown.

V was pared by 4 bases and J by 0 bases, with 12 bases between. Per germline, CDR1 SEHNR and CDR2 FQNEAQ (reference sequence). The CDR3 totals 15 residues. V usage is TRBV7-9 and J usage is TRBJ2-5; D is uncertain. The source was peripheral blood mononuclear cells (PBMCs), collected when the disease was refractory, from a patient treated with antithyroid drugs. The TCR originated in a female donor with Graves disease. The CDR3: CASSSSDRDQETQYF. The CDR3 DNA is TGTGCCAGCAGCTCCAGTGACCGGGACCAAGAGACCCAGTACTTC.